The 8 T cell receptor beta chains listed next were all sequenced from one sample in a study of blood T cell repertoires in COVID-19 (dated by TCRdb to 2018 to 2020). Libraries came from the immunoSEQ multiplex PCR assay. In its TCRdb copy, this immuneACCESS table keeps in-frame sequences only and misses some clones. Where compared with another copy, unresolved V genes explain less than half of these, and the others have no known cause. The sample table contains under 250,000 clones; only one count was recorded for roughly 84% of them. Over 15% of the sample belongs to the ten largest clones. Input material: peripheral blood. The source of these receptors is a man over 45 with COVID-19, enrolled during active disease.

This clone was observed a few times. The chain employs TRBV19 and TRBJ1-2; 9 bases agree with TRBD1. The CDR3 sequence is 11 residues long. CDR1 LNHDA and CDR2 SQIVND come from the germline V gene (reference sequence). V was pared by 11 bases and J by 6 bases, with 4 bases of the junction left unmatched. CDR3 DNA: TGTGCCGGGGGACAGGGAAATGGCTACACCTTC. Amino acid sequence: CAGGQGNGYTF.

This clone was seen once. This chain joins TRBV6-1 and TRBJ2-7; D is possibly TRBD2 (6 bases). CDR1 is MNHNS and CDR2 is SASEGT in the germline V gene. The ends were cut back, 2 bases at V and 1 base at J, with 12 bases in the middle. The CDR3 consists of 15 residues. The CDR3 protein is CASSEYPGVSYEQYF. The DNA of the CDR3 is TGTGCCAGCAGTGAATATCCGGGAGTATCCTACGAGCAGTACTTC.

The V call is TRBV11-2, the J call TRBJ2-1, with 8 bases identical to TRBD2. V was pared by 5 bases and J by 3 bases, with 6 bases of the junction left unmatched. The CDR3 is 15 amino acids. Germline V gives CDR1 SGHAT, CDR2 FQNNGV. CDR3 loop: CASSRTSSGYNEQFF. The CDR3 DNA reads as TGTGCCAGCAGCCGGACTAGCTCGGGCTACAATGAGCAGTTCTTC.

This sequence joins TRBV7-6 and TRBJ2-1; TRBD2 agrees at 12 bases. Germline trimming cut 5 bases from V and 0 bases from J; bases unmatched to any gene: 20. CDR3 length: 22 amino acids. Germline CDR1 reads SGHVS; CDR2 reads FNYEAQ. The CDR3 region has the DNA TGTGCCAGCAGCCTCAGACTAGCGGGAGCCTTTCAAATACCCCTCTCCTACAATGAGCAGTTCTTC. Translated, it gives CASSLRLAGAFQIPLSYNEQFF.

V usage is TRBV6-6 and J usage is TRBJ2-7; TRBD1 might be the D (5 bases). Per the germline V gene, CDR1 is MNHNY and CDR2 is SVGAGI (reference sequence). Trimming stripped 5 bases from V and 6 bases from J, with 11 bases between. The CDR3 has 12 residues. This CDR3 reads CASSPQGGEQYF. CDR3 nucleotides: TGTGCCAGCAGTCCCCAGGGTGGCGAGCAGTACTTC.

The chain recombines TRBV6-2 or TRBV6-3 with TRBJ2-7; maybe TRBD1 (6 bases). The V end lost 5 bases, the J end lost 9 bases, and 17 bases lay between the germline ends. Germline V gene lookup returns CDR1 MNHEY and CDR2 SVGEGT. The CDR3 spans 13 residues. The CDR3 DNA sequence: TGTGCCAGCAGTGTTTTCCAGGGGATAGGGCAGTACTTC. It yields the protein CASSVFQGIGQYF.

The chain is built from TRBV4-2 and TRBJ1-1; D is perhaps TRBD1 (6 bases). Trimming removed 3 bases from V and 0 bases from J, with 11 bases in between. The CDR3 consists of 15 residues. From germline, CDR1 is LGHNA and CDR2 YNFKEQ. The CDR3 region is CASSQTWTVNTEAFF. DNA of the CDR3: TGTGCCAGCAGCCAGACGTGGACAGTGAACACTGAAGCTTTCTTT.

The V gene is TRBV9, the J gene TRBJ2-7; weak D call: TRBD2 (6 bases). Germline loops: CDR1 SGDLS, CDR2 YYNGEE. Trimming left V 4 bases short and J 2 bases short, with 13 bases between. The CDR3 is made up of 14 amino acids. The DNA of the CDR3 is TGTGCCAGCAGCTCCGCGGGGTCGCCCTACGAGCAGTACTTC. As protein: CASSSAGSPYEQYF.